This TCR beta chain was obtained from a study of blood T cell repertoires in COVID-19. This CDR3 spans 12 amino acids. Trimming took 8 bases from V and 5 from J, leaving 12 bases between them. Germline V lookup: CDR1 MDHEN, CDR2 SYDVKM. The table came from immunoSEQ multiplex PCR; TCRdb's copy has only in-frame clones and leaves some out. This sample has just over 300,000 clones, with around 84% found just once. This chain uses TRBV28 with TRBJ1-1; a weak D match, TRBD1 (6 bases). The clonotype was recovered from a man aged 25 to 45 who had recovered from COVID-19. The sequencing sample was made of PBMCs or T cells enriched from blood (not recorded which). The CDR3 coding sequence is TGTGCCAGCCTACCTACAGGGACTGAAGCTTTCTTT. Translating it yields CASLPTGTEAFF.